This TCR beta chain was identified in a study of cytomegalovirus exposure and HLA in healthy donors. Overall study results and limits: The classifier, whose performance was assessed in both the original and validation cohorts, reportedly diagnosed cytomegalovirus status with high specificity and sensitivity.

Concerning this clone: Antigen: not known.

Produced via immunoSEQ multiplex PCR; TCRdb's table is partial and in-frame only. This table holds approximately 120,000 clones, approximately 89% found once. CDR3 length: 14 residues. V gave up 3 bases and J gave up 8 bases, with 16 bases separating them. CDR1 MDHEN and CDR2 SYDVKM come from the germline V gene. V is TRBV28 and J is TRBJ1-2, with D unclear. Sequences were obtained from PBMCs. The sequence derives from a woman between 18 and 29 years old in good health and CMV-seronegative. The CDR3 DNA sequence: TGTGCCAGCAGTTTCTCACCCCCGGTGGGCGGCTACACCTTC. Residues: CASSFSPPVGGYTF.